The clone carrying this TCR beta chain was observed a handful of times. Its antigen remains unknown. This sample was taken from a study of T-cell memory formation after mild COVID-19. TCRdb re-derived calls from the 5' RACE reads in MiXCR, one entry per CDR3 protein. The sample yields approximately 100,000 distinct CDR3 sequences, over 15% seen once. CDR1 MGHRA and CDR2 YSYEKL come from the germline V gene. The CDR3 is 19 residues long. Trimming cost V 1 base and J 2 bases, with 18 bases left between them. Broader study findings: Contracting CD4+ clones lay largely in CM and EM, with CD8+ ones residing in EMRA. Clones that contracted from day 15 to 85 had balanced CD4/CD8; later expanders were CD4+ biased.

The V gene is TRBV4-1, the J gene TRBJ2-6, with D perhaps matching TRBD1 or TRBD2 (6 bases each). The sequence derives from an adult woman who had mild COVID-19 (a few samples of this study predate the infection). Cell type and time point are not known. Sequences were obtained from PBMCs or a T cell subset sorted from them (not recorded which). CDR3 residues: CASSQGGAGVRAGANVLTF. CDR3 DNA: TGCGCCAGCAGCCAAGGGGGGGCAGGGGTCAGGGCTGGGGCCAACGTCCTGACTTTC.